This T cell receptor beta chain was observed in a study of breast tumors, draining lymph nodes, adjacent tissues. Study-wide findings and caveats: Compared with lymph nodes, tumors were less diverse; compared with nontumor tissue, more. The lymph node origin of tumor T cells was framed as consistent with a hypothesis, not demonstrated.

MiXCR was run by TCRdb on the multiplex PCR reads, yielding one entry per CDR3 protein. The table records some 170,000 distinct CDR3 sequences, roughly 35% of them present only once. This clonotype was picked up many times. Antigen unknown. Axillary draining lymph nodes of breast cancer patients supplied the node samples. The CDR3 consists of 11 residues. Germline V gene data show CDR1 as LNHDA and CDR2 as SQIVND (reference sequence). Trimming removed 7 bases from V and 8 bases from J, with 11 bases in between. The receptor was derived from a female donor with breast cancer. Some clones in this sample may be carry-over from other donors' samples. The sequenced material came from axillary lymph node tissue. V usage is TRBV19 and J usage is TRBJ1-2; possible D gene TRBD1, 6 bases. The CDR3 region has the DNA TGTGCCAGTACAACAGGGAACGGCTACACCTTC. This encodes CASTTGNGYTF. Looking up the rest from reference TRBV19 and TRBJ1-2 gives the full variable domain: DGGITQSPKYLFRKEGQNVTLSCEQNLNHDAMYWYRQDPGQGLRLIYYSQIVNDFQKGDIAEGYSVSREKKESFPLTVTSAQKNPTAFYLCASTTGNGYTFGSGTRLTVV.